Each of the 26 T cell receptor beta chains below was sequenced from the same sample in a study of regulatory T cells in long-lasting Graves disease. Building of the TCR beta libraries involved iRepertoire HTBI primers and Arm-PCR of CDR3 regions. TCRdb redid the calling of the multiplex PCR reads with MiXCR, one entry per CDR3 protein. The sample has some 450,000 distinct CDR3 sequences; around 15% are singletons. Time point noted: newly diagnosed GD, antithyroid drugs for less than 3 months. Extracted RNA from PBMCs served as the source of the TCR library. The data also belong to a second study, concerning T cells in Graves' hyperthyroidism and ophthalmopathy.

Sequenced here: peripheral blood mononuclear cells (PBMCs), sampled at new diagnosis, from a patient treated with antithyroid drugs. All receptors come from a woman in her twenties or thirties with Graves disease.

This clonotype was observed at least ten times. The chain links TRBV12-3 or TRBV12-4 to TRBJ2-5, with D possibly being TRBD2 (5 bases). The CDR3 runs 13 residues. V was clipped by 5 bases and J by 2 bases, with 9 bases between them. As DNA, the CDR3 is TGTGCCAGCAGTCGGACTCGGCAAGAGACCCAGTACTTC. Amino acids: CASSRTRQETQYF.

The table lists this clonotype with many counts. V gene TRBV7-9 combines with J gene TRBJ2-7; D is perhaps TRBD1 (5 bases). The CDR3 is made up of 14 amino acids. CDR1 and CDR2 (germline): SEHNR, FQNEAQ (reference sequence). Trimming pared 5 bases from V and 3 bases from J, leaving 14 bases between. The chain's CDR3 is CASSPRTGIYEQYF. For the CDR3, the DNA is TGTGCCAGCAGCCCCCGCACAGGCATCTACGAGCAGTACTTC.

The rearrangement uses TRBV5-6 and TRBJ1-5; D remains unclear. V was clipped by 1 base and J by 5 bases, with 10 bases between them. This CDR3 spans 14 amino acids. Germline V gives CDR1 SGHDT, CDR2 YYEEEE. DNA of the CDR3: TGTGCCAGCAGCTTGTTGGGGAGCGATCAGCCCCAGCATTTT. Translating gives CASSLLGSDQPQHF.

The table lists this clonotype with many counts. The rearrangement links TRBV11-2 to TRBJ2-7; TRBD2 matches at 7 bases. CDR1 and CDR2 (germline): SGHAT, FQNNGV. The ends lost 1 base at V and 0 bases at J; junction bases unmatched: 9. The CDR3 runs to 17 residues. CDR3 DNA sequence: TGTGCCAGCAGCTTAGCCCCAGCGCGGGAGAGCTCCTACGAGCAGTACTTC. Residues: CASSLAPARESSYEQYF.

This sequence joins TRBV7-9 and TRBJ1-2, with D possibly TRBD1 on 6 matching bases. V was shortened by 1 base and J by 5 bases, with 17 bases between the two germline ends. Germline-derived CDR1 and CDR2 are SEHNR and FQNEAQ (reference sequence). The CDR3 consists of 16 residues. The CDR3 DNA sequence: TGTGCCAGCAGCTTAGGTGGGGACGGGGGGCTTTATGGCTACACCTTC. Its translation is CASSLGGDGGLYGYTF.

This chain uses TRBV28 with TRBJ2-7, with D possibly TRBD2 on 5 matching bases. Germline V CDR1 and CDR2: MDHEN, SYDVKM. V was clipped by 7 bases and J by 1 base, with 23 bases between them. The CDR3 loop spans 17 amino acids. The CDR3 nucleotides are TGTGCCAGCACCCCCGCCCCCGGGAACCGATTTTCCTACGAGCAGTACTTC. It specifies CASTPAPGNRFSYEQYF.

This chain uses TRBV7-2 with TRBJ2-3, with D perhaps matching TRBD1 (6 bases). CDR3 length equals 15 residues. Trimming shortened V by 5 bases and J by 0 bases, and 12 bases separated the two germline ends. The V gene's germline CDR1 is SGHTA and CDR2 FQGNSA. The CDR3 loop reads CASSRTGWSTDTQYF. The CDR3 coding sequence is TGTGCCAGCAGCCGAACAGGGTGGAGCACAGATACGCAGTATTTT.

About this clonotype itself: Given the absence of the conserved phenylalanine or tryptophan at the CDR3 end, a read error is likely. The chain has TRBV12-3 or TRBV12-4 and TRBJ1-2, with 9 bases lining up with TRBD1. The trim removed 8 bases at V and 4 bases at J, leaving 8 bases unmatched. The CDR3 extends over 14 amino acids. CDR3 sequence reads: CASGQQGAPYGYTS. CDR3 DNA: TGTGCCAGCGGCCAACAGGGGGCGCCCTATGGCTACACCTCC.

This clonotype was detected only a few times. The DNA of the CDR3 is TGCGCCAGCACCCCGGGACTAGCGGAGTCTGAGCAGTTCTTC. Translating it yields CASTPGLAESEQFF. V gene TRBV10-2 combines with J gene TRBJ2-1, with 11 bases identical to TRBD2. J lost 9 bases, V lost 7 bases, and 8 bases had no gene match. Per germline, CDR1 WSHSY and CDR2 SAAADI. There are 14 residues in the CDR3.

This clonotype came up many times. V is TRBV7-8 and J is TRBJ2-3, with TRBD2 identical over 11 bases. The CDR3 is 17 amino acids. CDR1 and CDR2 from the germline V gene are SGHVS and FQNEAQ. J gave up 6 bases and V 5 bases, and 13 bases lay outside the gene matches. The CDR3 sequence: CASSPARLAGRGDTQYF. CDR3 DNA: TGTGCCAGCAGCCCAGCCAGACTAGCGGGACGGGGGGATACGCAGTATTTT. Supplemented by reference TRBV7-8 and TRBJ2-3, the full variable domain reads GAGVSQSPRYKVAKRGQDVALRCDPISGHVSLFWYQQALGQGPEFLTYFQNEAQLDKSGLPSDRFFAERPEGSVSTLKIQRTQQEDSAVYLCASSPARLAGRGDTQYFGPGTRLTVL.

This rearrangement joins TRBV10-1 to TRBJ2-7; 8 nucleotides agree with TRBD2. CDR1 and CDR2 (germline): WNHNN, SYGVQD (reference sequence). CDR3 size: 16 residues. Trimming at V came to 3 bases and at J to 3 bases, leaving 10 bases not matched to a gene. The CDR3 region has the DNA TGCGCCAGCAGTGAAGGGGGGACTAGAGATTTCTACGAGCAGTACTTC. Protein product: CASSEGGTRDFYEQYF.

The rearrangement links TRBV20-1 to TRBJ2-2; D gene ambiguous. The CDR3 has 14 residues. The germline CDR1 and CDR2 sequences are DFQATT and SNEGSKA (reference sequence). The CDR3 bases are TGCAGCAGCCAGTCGGGTTTGAACACCGGGGAGCTGTTTTTT. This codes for CSSQSGLNTGELFF.

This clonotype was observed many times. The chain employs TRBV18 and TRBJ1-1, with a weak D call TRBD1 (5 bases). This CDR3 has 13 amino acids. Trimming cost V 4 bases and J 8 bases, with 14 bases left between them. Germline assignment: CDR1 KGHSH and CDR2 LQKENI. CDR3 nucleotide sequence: TGTGCCAGCTCACTTCAAAGGGAGGGGGAAGCTTTCTTT. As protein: CASSLQREGEAFF.

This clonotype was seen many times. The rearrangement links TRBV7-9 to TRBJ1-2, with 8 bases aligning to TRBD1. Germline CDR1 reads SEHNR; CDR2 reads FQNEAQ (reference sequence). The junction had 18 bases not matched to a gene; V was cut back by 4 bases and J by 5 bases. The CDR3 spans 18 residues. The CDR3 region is CASSSISGTGPSGYGYTF. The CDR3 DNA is TGTGCCAGCAGCTCAATCTCCGGGACAGGCCCCTCTGGGTATGGCTACACCTTC.

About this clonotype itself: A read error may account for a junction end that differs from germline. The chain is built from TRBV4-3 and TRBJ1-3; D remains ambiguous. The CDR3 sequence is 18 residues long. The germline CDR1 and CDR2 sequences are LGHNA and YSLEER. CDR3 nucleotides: TGCACCAGCAGCCAAGATTGGGAACGGGCTAGCTCTGGAAACACCATATATTTT. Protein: CTSSQDWERASSGNTIYF.

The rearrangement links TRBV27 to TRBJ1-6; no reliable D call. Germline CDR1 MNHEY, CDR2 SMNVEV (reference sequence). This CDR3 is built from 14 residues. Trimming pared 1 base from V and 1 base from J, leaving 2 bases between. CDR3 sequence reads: CASSLYSYNSPLHF. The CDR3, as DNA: TGTGCCAGCAGTTTATATTCCTATAATTCACCCCTCCACTTT.

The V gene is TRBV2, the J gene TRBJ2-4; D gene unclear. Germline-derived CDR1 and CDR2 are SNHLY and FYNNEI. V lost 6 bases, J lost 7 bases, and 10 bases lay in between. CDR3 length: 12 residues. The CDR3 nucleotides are TGTGCCAGCAGGGCGGAAGCGAACATTCAGTACTTC. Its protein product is CASRAEANIQYF.

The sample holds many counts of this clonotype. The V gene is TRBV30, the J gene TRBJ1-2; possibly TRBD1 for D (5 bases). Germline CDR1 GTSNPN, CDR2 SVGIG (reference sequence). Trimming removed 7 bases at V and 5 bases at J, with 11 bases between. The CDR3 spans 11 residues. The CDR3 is CASGRVYGYTF. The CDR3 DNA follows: TGTGCCTCGGGACGGGTGTATGGCTACACCTTC.

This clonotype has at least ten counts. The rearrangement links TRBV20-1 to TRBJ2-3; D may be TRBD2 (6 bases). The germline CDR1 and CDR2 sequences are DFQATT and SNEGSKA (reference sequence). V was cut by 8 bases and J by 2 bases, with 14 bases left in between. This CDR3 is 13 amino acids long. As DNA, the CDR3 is TGCAGTTCCATTAGCGGATACACAGATACGCAGTATTTT. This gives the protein CSSISGYTDTQYF.

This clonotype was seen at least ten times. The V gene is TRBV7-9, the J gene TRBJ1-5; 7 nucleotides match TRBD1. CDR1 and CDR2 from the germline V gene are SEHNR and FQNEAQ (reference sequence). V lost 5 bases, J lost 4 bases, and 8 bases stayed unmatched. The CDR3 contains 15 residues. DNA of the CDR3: TGTGCCAGCAGCGAATGGACAGGACGGAATCAGCCCCAGCATTTT. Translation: CASSEWTGRNQPQHF.

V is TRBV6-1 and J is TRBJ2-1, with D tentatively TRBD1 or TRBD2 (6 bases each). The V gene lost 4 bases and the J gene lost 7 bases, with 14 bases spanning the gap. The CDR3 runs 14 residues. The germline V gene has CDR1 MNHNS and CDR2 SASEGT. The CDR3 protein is CASSAGGHMNEQFF. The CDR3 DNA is TGTGCCAGCAGTGCTGGGGGGCACATGAATGAGCAGTTCTTC.

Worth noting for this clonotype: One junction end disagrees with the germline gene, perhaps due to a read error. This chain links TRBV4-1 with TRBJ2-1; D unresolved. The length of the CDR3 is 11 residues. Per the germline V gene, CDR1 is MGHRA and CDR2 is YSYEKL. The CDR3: CASSPGYDQFF. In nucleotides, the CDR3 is TGCGCCAGCAGCCCTGGGTATGACCAGTTCTTC.

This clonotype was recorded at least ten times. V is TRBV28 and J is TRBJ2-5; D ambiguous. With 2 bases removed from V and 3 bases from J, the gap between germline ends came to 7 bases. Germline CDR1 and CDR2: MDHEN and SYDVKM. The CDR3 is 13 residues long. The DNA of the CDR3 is TGTGCCAGCAGTTTAATCCTGAAAGAGACCCAGTACTTC. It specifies CASSLILKETQYF. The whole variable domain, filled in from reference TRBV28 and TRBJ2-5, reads DVKVTQSSRYLVKRTGEKVFLECVQDMDHENMFWYRQDPGLGLRLIYFSYDVKMKEKGDIPEGYSVSREKKERFSLILESASTNQTSMYLCASSLILKETQYFGPGTRLLVL.

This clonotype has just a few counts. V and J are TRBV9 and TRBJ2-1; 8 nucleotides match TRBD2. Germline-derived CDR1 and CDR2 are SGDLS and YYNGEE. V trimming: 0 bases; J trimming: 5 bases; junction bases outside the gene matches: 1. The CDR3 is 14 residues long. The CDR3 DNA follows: TGTGCCAGCAGCGTAGCGGGAGGGAACAATGAGCAGTTCTTC. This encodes CASSVAGGNNEQFF.

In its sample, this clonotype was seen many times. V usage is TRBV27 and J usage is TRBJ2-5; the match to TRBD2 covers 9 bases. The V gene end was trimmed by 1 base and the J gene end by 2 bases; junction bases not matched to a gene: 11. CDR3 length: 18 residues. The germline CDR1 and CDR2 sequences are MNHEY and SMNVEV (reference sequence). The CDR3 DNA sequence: TGTGCCAGCAGTTTATATCGATTGCAAGCGGGAGGACAAGAGACCCAGTACTTC. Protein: CASSLYRLQAGGQETQYF.

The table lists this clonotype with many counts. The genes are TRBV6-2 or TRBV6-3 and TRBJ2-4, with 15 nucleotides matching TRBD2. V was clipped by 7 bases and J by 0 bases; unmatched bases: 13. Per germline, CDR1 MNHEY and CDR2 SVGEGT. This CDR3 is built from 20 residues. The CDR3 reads CASTIKPGLAGGGAKNIQYF. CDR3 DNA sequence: TGTGCCAGCACAATAAAGCCGGGACTAGCGGGAGGAGGAGCCAAAAACATTCAGTACTTC.